This T cell receptor beta chain derives from a study of T-cell memory formation after mild COVID-19. Overall study findings and caveats: A balance of CD4 and CD8 characterized clones contracting day 15 to 85, whereas later expanders leaned CD4+. Second-wave clones that peaked on day 37 lacked confirmed SARS-CoV-2 specificity. Clones that contracted clustered mainly in CM and EM if CD4+ and in EMRA if CD8+.

TCRdb redid the calling of the 5' RACE reads with MiXCR, one entry per CDR3 protein. Of hundreds of thousands of distinct CDR3 sequences in the sample, approximately 24% were seen once. Note on this clonotype: The antigen is undetermined.

Germline V lookup: CDR1 SGHTA, CDR2 FQGNSA. The ends were cut back, 4 bases at V and 7 bases at J, with 20 bases in the middle. The CDR3 loop spans 16 amino acids. Sequencing used PBMCs or a T cell subset sorted from them (not recorded which). This receptor was identified in an adult woman who had mild COVID-19 (a few samples of this study predate the infection). Cell type and time point are not known. The genes are TRBV7-2 and TRBJ2-1; no definite D call. For the CDR3, the DNA is TGTGCCAGCAGCTACGGTGGCGAGAGTGTCCCGAATGAGCAGTTCTTC. Its protein is CASSYGGESVPNEQFF.